This T cell receptor (beta chain) was identified in a study of cytomegalovirus exposure and HLA in healthy donors. Study results and limitations: CMV antigen specificity of a few CMV-associated chains was confirmed in vitro. Common viral pathogens seemed to be connected with several of the most significant clusters, according to a later analysis.

Donors consisted of healthy bone marrow donors. A remark on this clone: Its target is not known.

The PCR made use of 60 Vbeta and 13 Jbeta primers. Sequencing used immunoSEQ multiplex PCR; TCRdb keeps in-frame clones, though not all of them. The sample carries under 200,000 clones, around 85% recorded once. Germline values: CDR1 SGHAT, CDR2 FQNNGV. The CDR3 spans 13 residues. Between the trimmed V and J ends, which lost 5 bases and 0 bases, there was a span of 7 bases. The receptor comes from a man in his forties in good health and CMV-seropositive. The rearrangement uses TRBV11-2 and TRBJ1-2, with unresolved D. Sequences were obtained from PBMCs. The CDR3 sequence: CASSPPANYGYTF. CDR3 sequence (DNA): TGTGCCAGCAGCCCCCCAGCTAACTATGGCTACACCTTC.